Listed below are T cell receptor beta chains from one sample, sequenced in a study of CD8 T cells in ankylosing spondylitis. TCRdb re-analysed the 5' RACE reads in MiXCR, keeping a single row per CDR3 protein. The sample yields some 100,000 distinct CDR3 sequences, about 8.3% seen once. The sequencing sample was made of blood, either unsorted or a sorted T cell fraction (not recorded which). The source is a male donor with ankylosing spondylitis. Each CDR3 is given with its conserved first and last residue. A D gene is named only where the DNA matches it firmly. Part of the rows lack a size; the others show once, few, many or a class for expanded clones.

v_call: TRBV6-5; cdr3_length: 14; j_call: TRBJ2-1; d_call: NA; clone_size: NA; cdr3_aa: CASSYAETGPEQFF; cdr3_nt: TGTGCCAGCAGTTACGCCGAAACAGGGCCTGAGCAGTTCTTC
v_call: TRBV12-3/TRBV12-4; cdr3_length: 11; j_call: TRBJ1-2; d_call: NA; clone_size: few; cdr3_aa: CASSPGWGYTF; cdr3_nt: TGTGCCAGCAGTCCCGGGTGGGGCTACACCTTC
v_call: TRBV11-1; cdr3_length: 20; j_call: TRBJ2-1; d_call: TRBD1; clone_size: many; cdr3_aa: CASSSNSGTDTSTRYNEQFF; cdr3_nt: TGTGCCAGCAGCTCAAACTCCGGGACAGACACCAGCACTAGATACAATGAGCAGTTCTTC
v_call: TRBV7-9; cdr3_length: 14; j_call: TRBJ2-1; d_call: NA; clone_size: NA; cdr3_aa: CASSLPSSYNEQFF; cdr3_nt: TGTGCCAGCAGCTTACCAAGCTCCTACAATGAGCAGTTCTTC
v_call: TRBV12-3/TRBV12-4; cdr3_length: 13; j_call: TRBJ1-6; d_call: NA; clone_size: NA; cdr3_aa: CASNQGRYSPLHF; cdr3_nt: TGTGCCAGCAATCAGGGGCGATATTCACCCCTCCACTTT
v_call: TRBV5-1; cdr3_length: 15; j_call: TRBJ2-7; d_call: NA; clone_size: NA; cdr3_aa: CASSLTGPTPYEQYF; cdr3_nt: TGCGCCAGCAGCCTGACCGGCCCGACCCCCTACGAGCAGTACTTC
v_call: TRBV15; cdr3_length: 16; j_call: TRBJ1-1; d_call: TRBD1; clone_size: NA; cdr3_aa: CATSRDLGQGNTEAFF; cdr3_nt: TGTGCCACCAGCAGAGATCTTGGACAGGGGAACACTGAAGCTTTCTTT
v_call: TRBV30; cdr3_length: 12; j_call: TRBJ1-2; d_call: NA; clone_size: many; cdr3_aa: CAWSVGREGYTF; cdr3_nt: TGTGCCTGGAGTGTTGGCAGGGAGGGCTACACCTTC
v_call: TRBV20-1; cdr3_length: 16; j_call: TRBJ2-3; d_call: NA; clone_size: few; cdr3_aa: CSARDEPLLLTDTQYF; cdr3_nt: TGCAGTGCTAGAGACGAGCCTCTACTACTCACAGATACGCAGTATTTT
v_call: TRBV12-5; cdr3_length: 13; j_call: TRBJ2-1; d_call: TRBD2; clone_size: many; cdr3_aa: CASGRAGGDEQFF; cdr3_nt: TGTGCTAGTGGTCGAGCGGGAGGTGATGAGCAGTTCTTC
v_call: TRBV29-1; cdr3_length: 13; j_call: TRBJ2-2; d_call: NA; clone_size: many; cdr3_aa: CSVWDLSHGELFF; cdr3_nt: TGCAGCGTTTGGGACCTCTCCCACGGGGAGCTGTTTTTT
v_call: TRBV20-1; cdr3_length: 19; j_call: TRBJ2-1; d_call: TRBD1; clone_size: NA; cdr3_aa: CSARVRTGGSRLLNNEQFF; cdr3_nt: TGCAGTGCTAGAGTACGGACAGGGGGCTCGCGCCTCCTTAACAATGAGCAGTTCTTC
v_call: TRBV13; cdr3_length: 14; j_call: TRBJ2-2; d_call: NA; clone_size: few; cdr3_aa: CASSPRLVAGELFF; cdr3_nt: TGTGCCAGCAGCCCCCGACTAGTTGCCGGGGAGCTGTTTTTT
v_call: TRBV6-1; cdr3_length: 16; j_call: TRBJ2-5; d_call: NA; clone_size: many; cdr3_aa: CASSGEAGTGRETQYF; cdr3_nt: TGTGCCAGCAGTGGAGAGGCAGGGACGGGCCGAGAGACCCAGTACTTC
v_call: TRBV2; cdr3_length: 15; j_call: TRBJ2-2; d_call: NA; clone_size: many; cdr3_aa: CASKRTVDLTGELFF; cdr3_nt: TGTGCCAGCAAACGGACAGTGGACCTCACCGGGGAGCTGTTTTTT
v_call: TRBV6-5; cdr3_length: 15; j_call: TRBJ2-7; d_call: TRBD2; clone_size: few; cdr3_aa: CASSYDGGSSYEQYF; cdr3_nt: TGTGCCAGCAGTTACGACGGCGGGAGCTCCTACGAGCAGTACTTC
v_call: TRBV20-1; cdr3_length: 14; j_call: TRBJ1-5; d_call: NA; clone_size: once; cdr3_aa: CSARPGYSNQPQHF; cdr3_nt: TGCAGTGCTAGACCAGGGTATAGCAATCAGCCCCAGCATTTT
v_call: TRBV5-8; cdr3_length: 14; j_call: TRBJ2-1; d_call: NA; clone_size: NA; cdr3_aa: CASSITGSYNEQFF; cdr3_nt: TGTGCCAGCAGCATTACAGGGTCCTACAATGAGCAGTTCTTC
v_call: TRBV4-1; cdr3_length: 15; j_call: TRBJ1-2; d_call: NA; clone_size: many; cdr3_aa: CASRPTTATNYGYTF; cdr3_nt: TGCGCCAGCCGACCAACGACAGCAACTAACTATGGCTACACCTTC
v_call: TRBV5-1; cdr3_length: 14; j_call: TRBJ1-1; d_call: NA; clone_size: few; cdr3_aa: CASSPVAGDTEAFF; cdr3_nt: TGCGCCAGCAGCCCCGTCGCAGGGGACACTGAAGCTTTCTTT
v_call: TRBV11-1; cdr3_length: 20; j_call: TRBJ2-1; d_call: TRBD2; clone_size: NA; cdr3_aa: CASSLDPGLAGLSSYNEQFF; cdr3_nt: TGTGCCAGCAGCTTAGACCCGGGACTAGCGGGCCTTAGCTCCTACAATGAGCAGTTCTTC
v_call: TRBV29-1; cdr3_length: 13; j_call: TRBJ2-2; d_call: TRBD2; clone_size: many; cdr3_aa: CSATSGYTGELFF; cdr3_nt: TGCAGCGCGACTAGCGGGTACACCGGGGAGCTGTTTTTT
v_call: TRBV11-2; cdr3_length: 11; j_call: TRBJ2-7; d_call: NA; clone_size: NA; cdr3_aa: CASSSRYEQYF; cdr3_nt: TGTGCCAGCAGCTCCAGATACGAGCAGTACTTC
v_call: TRBV5-6; cdr3_length: 12; j_call: TRBJ2-1; d_call: NA; clone_size: many; cdr3_aa: CASSLVSNEQFF; cdr3_nt: TGTGCCAGCAGCTTGGTGAGCAATGAGCAGTTCTTC
v_call: TRBV29-1; cdr3_length: 12; j_call: TRBJ2-5; d_call: TRBD2; clone_size: many; cdr3_aa: CSALLAEETQYF; cdr3_nt: TGCAGCGCCCTCCTAGCGGAAGAGACCCAGTACTTC
v_call: TRBV15; cdr3_length: 16; j_call: TRBJ2-1; d_call: TRBD1; clone_size: NA; cdr3_aa: CATSRDGQGAGGEQFF; cdr3_nt: TGTGCCACCAGCAGAGATGGGCAGGGGGCGGGTGGCGAGCAGTTCTTC
v_call: TRBV28; cdr3_length: 13; j_call: TRBJ2-7; d_call: NA; clone_size: many; cdr3_aa: CASRPPTDYEQYF; cdr3_nt: TGTGCCAGCAGACCGCCTACCGACTACGAGCAGTACTTC
v_call: TRBV11-2; cdr3_length: 17; j_call: TRBJ2-1; d_call: NA; clone_size: many; cdr3_aa: CASSFTPGASYHNEQFF; cdr3_nt: TGTGCCAGCAGCTTCACCCCTGGGGCTAGCTACCACAATGAGCAGTTCTTC
v_call: TRBV5-1; cdr3_length: 14; j_call: TRBJ2-1; d_call: TRBD2; clone_size: many; cdr3_aa: CASSLSGRGNEQFF; cdr3_nt: TGCGCCAGCAGCTTAAGCGGGAGAGGGAATGAGCAGTTCTTC
v_call: TRBV5-1; cdr3_length: 13; j_call: TRBJ2-2; d_call: TRBD2; clone_size: NA; cdr3_aa: CASRSGGTGELFF; cdr3_nt: TGCGCCAGCAGGTCGGGAGGGACCGGGGAGCTGTTTTTT
v_call: TRBV2; cdr3_length: 13; j_call: TRBJ2-5; d_call: NA; clone_size: many; cdr3_aa: CASSDRGKETQYF; cdr3_nt: TGTGCCAGCAGTGATCGAGGAAAGGAGACCCAGTACTTC
v_call: TRBV15; cdr3_length: 16; j_call: TRBJ2-3; d_call: NA; clone_size: many; cdr3_aa: CATSREMEGATDTQYF; cdr3_nt: TGTGCCACCAGCAGAGAAATGGAGGGGGCCACAGATACGCAGTATTTT
v_call: TRBV7-9; cdr3_length: 15; j_call: TRBJ2-6; d_call: NA; clone_size: few; cdr3_aa: CASSLGGLGANVLTF; cdr3_nt: TGTGCCAGCAGCTTAGGGGGGCTTGGGGCCAACGTCCTGACTTTC
v_call: TRBV29-1; cdr3_length: 13; j_call: TRBJ2-7; d_call: TRBD2; clone_size: many; cdr3_aa: CSVAAGEDSEQYF; cdr3_nt: TGCAGCGTTGCCGCGGGAGAAGACTCCGAGCAGTACTTC
v_call: TRBV7-9; cdr3_length: 15; j_call: TRBJ1-6; d_call: NA; clone_size: NA; cdr3_aa: CASSLYGGGNSPLHF; cdr3_nt: TGTGCCAGCAGCTTATACGGGGGAGGGAATTCACCCCTCCACTTT
v_call: TRBV29-1; cdr3_length: 16; j_call: TRBJ2-1; d_call: TRBD2; clone_size: many; cdr3_aa: CSVDSSGISSYNEQFF; cdr3_nt: TGCAGCGTCGACAGTAGCGGGATTAGCTCCTACAATGAGCAGTTCTTC
v_call: TRBV25-1; cdr3_length: 13; j_call: TRBJ2-1; d_call: NA; clone_size: few; cdr3_aa: CASRQGGYDEQFF; cdr3_nt: TGTGCCAGCAGACAGGGAGGTTACGATGAGCAGTTCTTC
v_call: TRBV14; cdr3_length: 15; j_call: TRBJ2-1; d_call: NA; clone_size: NA; cdr3_aa: CASSDKAGRWFEQFF; cdr3_nt: TGTGCCAGCAGCGATAAGGCGGGACGCTGGTTTGAGCAGTTCTTC
v_call: TRBV4-2; cdr3_length: 16; j_call: TRBJ2-1; d_call: TRBD2; clone_size: NA; cdr3_aa: CASSQGREGPYNEQFF; cdr3_nt: TGTGCCAGCAGCCAAGGGCGGGAGGGCCCCTACAATGAGCAGTTCTTC
v_call: TRBV5-1; cdr3_length: 12; j_call: TRBJ2-5; d_call: NA; clone_size: many; cdr3_aa: CASSLEASPLNF; cdr3_nt: TGCGCCAGCAGCTTGGAGGCTAGCCCCCTCAACTTC
v_call: TRBV24-1; cdr3_length: 17; j_call: TRBJ2-5; d_call: TRBD2; clone_size: many; cdr3_aa: CATSETPGLEAVKTQYF; cdr3_nt: TGTGCCACCAGTGAGACCCCGGGACTAGAAGCGGTGAAGACCCAGTACTTC
v_call: TRBV12-3/TRBV12-4; cdr3_length: 14; j_call: TRBJ1-5; d_call: TRBD1; clone_size: many; cdr3_aa: CASRGGTANQPQHF; cdr3_nt: TGTGCCAGCCGTGGCGGGACAGCTAATCAGCCCCAGCATTTT
v_call: TRBV25-1; cdr3_length: 16; j_call: TRBJ2-1; d_call: NA; clone_size: many; cdr3_aa: CASSERHRAGDNEQFF; cdr3_nt: TGTGCCAGCAGTGAACGGCACAGGGCGGGTGATAATGAGCAGTTCTTC
v_call: TRBV28; cdr3_length: 11; j_call: TRBJ2-5; d_call: NA; clone_size: many; cdr3_aa: CASSFSETQYF; cdr3_nt: TGTGCCAGCAGTTTTTCGGAGACCCAGTACTTC
v_call: TRBV20-1; cdr3_length: 16; j_call: TRBJ2-1; d_call: TRBD2; clone_size: NA; cdr3_aa: CSARGSSGTSYNEQFF; cdr3_nt: TGCAGTGCTAGAGGCTCTAGCGGGACGTCCTACAATGAGCAGTTCTTC
v_call: TRBV27; cdr3_length: 15; j_call: TRBJ1-5; d_call: NA; clone_size: NA; cdr3_aa: CASSLYRYSNQPQHF; cdr3_nt: TGTGCCAGCAGTTTATATAGATATAGCAATCAGCCCCAGCATTTT